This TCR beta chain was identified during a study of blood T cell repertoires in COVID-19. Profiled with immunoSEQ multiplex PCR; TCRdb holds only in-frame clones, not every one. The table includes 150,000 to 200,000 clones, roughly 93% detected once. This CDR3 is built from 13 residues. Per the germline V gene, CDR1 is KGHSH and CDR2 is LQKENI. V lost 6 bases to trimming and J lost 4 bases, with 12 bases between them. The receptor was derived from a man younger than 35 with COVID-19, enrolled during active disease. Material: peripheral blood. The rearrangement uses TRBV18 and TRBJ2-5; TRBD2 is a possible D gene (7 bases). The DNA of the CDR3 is TGTGCCAGCTCCACAGGGAGGGCAGAGACCCAGTACTTC. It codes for CASSTGRAETQYF. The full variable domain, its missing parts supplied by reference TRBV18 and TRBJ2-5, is NAGVMQNPRHLVRRRGQEARLRCSPMKGHSHVYWYRQLPEEGLKFMVYLQKENIIDESGMPKERFSAEFPKEGPSILRIQQVVRGDSAAYFCASSTGRAETQYFGPGTRLLVL.